This passage covers 17 T cell receptor beta chains from one sample sequenced in a study of blood T cell repertoires in COVID-19. Clones were sequenced by immunoSEQ multiplex PCR, and TCRdb holds only the in-frame ones, with some missing. The sample holds about 200,000 clones, 80% to 90% seen once. Sequencing used peripheral blood. The receptor source for this set is a woman aged 45-65 years with active or convalescent COVID-19.

The chain employs TRBV7-9 and TRBJ1-5; 7 nucleotides align to TRBD1. Per the germline V gene, CDR1 is SEHNR and CDR2 is FQNEAQ (reference sequence). There are 13 residues in the CDR3. The trim removed 5 bases at V and 7 bases at J, leaving 5 bases unmatched. The CDR3 region has the DNA TGTGCCAGCAGCCCGACAGGGATACAGCCCCAGCATTTT. Its protein product is CASSPTGIQPQHF.

This clone was recorded only once. The chain combines TRBV7-7 with TRBJ2-6; TRBD2 matches 7 bases. The CDR3 is 20 residues long. With 0 bases clipped from V and 4 bases from J, the junction kept 15 bases outside the gene matches. Per germline, CDR1 SSHAT and CDR2 FNYEAQ (reference sequence). The CDR3 protein is CASSLAERDEVFSGANVLTF. CDR3 DNA sequence: TGTGCCAGCAGCTTAGCAGAGCGGGATGAGGTTTTTTCGGGGGCCAACGTCCTGACTTTC.

This chain links TRBV2 with TRBJ2-3; 9 bases agree with TRBD1. The CDR3 loop spans 15 amino acids. The germline V gene encodes CDR1 SNHLY and CDR2 FYNNEI. J lost 4 bases, V lost 7 bases, and 9 bases had no gene match. The CDR3 DNA sequence: TGTGCCAGCAAACGAACACAGGGGGCCTCAGATACGCAGTATTTT. It is translated as CASKRTQGASDTQYF.

The table lists this clone with a few counts. The chain links TRBV5-1 to TRBJ2-1, with D hard to call. CDR1 is SGHRS, CDR2 YFSETQ, per germline. The V gene lost 3 bases and the J gene lost 8 bases, with 9 bases spanning the gap. The CDR3 is 12 amino acids. CDR3 sequence reads: CASSSLGYEQFF. CDR3 nucleotide sequence: TGCGCCAGCAGCTCTCTCGGGTATGAGCAGTTCTTC.

This chain connects TRBV6-5 to TRBJ2-2, with 7 nucleotides matching TRBD1. The CDR3 runs 15 residues. Germline assignment: CDR1 MNHEY and CDR2 SVGAGI. The V gene end was trimmed by 1 base and the J gene end by 7 bases; junction bases not matched to a gene: 6. The CDR3 region is CASSYFGQVIGELFF. CDR3 coding DNA: TGTGCCAGCAGTTACTTCGGACAGGTGATCGGGGAGCTGTTTTTT.

The V and J genes are TRBV5-4 and TRBJ2-3; TRBD1 might be the D (5 bases). Germline CDR1 SGHNT, CDR2 YYREEE (reference sequence). V was trimmed by 0 bases and J by 5 bases, leaving 13 bases between them. The CDR3 loop spans 15 amino acids. CDR3 coding DNA: TGTGCCAGCAGCTTGGAGCAGGGTACGGTAGATACGCAGTATTTT. Its translation is CASSLEQGTVDTQYF.

V gene TRBV6-5 combines with J gene TRBJ1-1, with D possibly being TRBD1 (5 bases). Germline CDR1 MNHEY, CDR2 SVGAGI. V was pared by 8 bases and J by 3 bases, with 13 bases between. CDR3 length equals 13 residues. CDR3 residues: CASSGRVHTEAFF. The CDR3 DNA sequence: TGTGCCAGCTCGGGCAGGGTCCACACTGAAGCTTTCTTT.

V and J are TRBV9 and TRBJ2-3; no reliable D call. V gave up 0 bases and J gave up 4 bases, with 9 bases separating them. This CDR3 is 14 amino acids long. In germline, CDR1 is SGDLS, CDR2 YYNGEE. The CDR3 reads CASSVAVWPDTQYF. The CDR3 DNA reads as TGTGCCAGCAGCGTAGCTGTTTGGCCAGATACGCAGTATTTT.

This clone was observed a handful of times. The chain couples TRBV28 to TRBJ2-7; 10 bases are a match to TRBD1. Trimming at V came to 8 bases and at J to 3 bases, leaving 10 bases not matched to a gene. CDR1 and CDR2 (germline): MDHEN, SYDVKM. The CDR3 runs 15 residues. CDR3 residues: CASLGQGRHYYEQYV. CDR3 sequence (DNA): TGTGCCAGCTTGGGACAGGGGCGTCACTACTACGAGCAGTACGTC.

This sequence joins TRBV20-1 and TRBJ2-3, with D perhaps matching TRBD1 (6 bases). CDR1 DFQATT and CDR2 SNEGSKA come from the germline V gene (reference sequence). Trimming stripped 3 bases from V and 3 bases from J, with 13 bases between. This CDR3 contains 14 residues. The CDR3 DNA sequence: TGCAGTGCTAGTGGAACAGGGTATACAGATACGCAGTATTTT. This codes for CSASGTGYTDTQYF.

V gene TRBV28 combines with J gene TRBJ1-2; D unresolved. CDR3 size: 14 residues. V lost 3 bases to trimming and J lost 0 bases, with 8 bases between them. The germline gives CDR1 MDHEN, CDR2 SYDVKM. The CDR3 region is CASSLRNTNYGYTF. The DNA of the CDR3 is TGTGCCAGCAGTTTGCGCAATACTAACTATGGCTACACCTTC.

The J gene is TRBJ2-5, the V gene TRBV28, with 8 bases aligning to TRBD2. J was trimmed by 5 bases and V by 6 bases; bases with no gene match: 8. CDR3 length equals 14 residues. The V gene's germline CDR1 is MDHEN and CDR2 SYDVKM. For the CDR3, the DNA is TGTGCCAGCAGCGGGAGGGCCTCGGTGGAGACCCAGTACTTC. This sequence encodes CASSGRASVETQYF. Together with reference TRBV28 and TRBJ2-5, the CDR3 gives the full variable domain: DVKVTQSSRYLVKRTGEKVFLECVQDMDHENMFWYRQDPGLGLRLIYFSYDVKMKEKGDIPEGYSVSREKKERFSLILESASTNQTSMYLCASSGRASVETQYFGPGTRLLVL.

The chain employs TRBV7-6 and TRBJ2-7, with TRBD2 matching 9 bases. This CDR3 comprises 19 residues. Germline V gene sequence: CDR1 SGHVS, CDR2 FNYEAQ. Trimming removed 0 bases from V and 2 bases from J; junction bases left unmatched: 14. The CDR3 region is CASSLARGRAATSTYEQYF. The CDR3 region has the DNA TGTGCCAGCAGCTTAGCGCGCGGGAGGGCCGCAACCTCAACCTACGAGCAGTACTTC.

The chain combines TRBV10-3 with TRBJ2-7; tentatively, D is TRBD1 (6 bases). The V end was cut by 8 bases, the J end by 5 bases, with 13 bases between. Germline lookup yields CDR1 ENHRY and CDR2 SYGVKD. The CDR3 totals 12 residues. The CDR3 DNA sequence: TGTGCCATCGGGGACACGTCGAACGAGCAGTACGTC. It translates to CAIGDTSNEQYV.

The CDR3 DNA sequence: TGTGCCAGCAGCCGCCGGGACGGGGGCTACGAGCAGTACTTC. Amino acid sequence: CASSRRDGGYEQYF. The genes are TRBV5-4 and TRBJ2-7; the D gene is possibly TRBD2 (6 bases). The CDR3 spans 14 residues. Trimming removed 4 bases from V and 3 bases from J, with 14 bases in between. The germline gives CDR1 SGHNT, CDR2 YYREEE (reference sequence).

V gene TRBV15 combines with J gene TRBJ2-6, with D unclear. Trimming left V 6 bases short and J 4 bases short, with 4 bases between. CDR3 length: 12 residues. CDR1 is LNHNV and CDR2 is YYDKDF in the germline V gene (reference sequence). CDR3 sequence reads: CATRAGANVLTF. The CDR3 DNA follows: TGTGCCACCAGGGCCGGGGCCAACGTCCTGACTTTC.

This clone appeared a single time. The V and J genes are TRBV10-2 and TRBJ1-5; perhaps TRBD1 as D (5 bases). The ends were cut back, 6 bases at V and 7 bases at J, with 13 bases in the middle. The CDR3 sequence is 13 residues long. The germline V gene encodes CDR1 WSHSY and CDR2 SAAADI. The CDR3 DNA follows: TGCGCCAGCAGAATCCAGGGAGGGCAGCCCCAGCATTTT. As protein: CASRIQGGQPQHF.